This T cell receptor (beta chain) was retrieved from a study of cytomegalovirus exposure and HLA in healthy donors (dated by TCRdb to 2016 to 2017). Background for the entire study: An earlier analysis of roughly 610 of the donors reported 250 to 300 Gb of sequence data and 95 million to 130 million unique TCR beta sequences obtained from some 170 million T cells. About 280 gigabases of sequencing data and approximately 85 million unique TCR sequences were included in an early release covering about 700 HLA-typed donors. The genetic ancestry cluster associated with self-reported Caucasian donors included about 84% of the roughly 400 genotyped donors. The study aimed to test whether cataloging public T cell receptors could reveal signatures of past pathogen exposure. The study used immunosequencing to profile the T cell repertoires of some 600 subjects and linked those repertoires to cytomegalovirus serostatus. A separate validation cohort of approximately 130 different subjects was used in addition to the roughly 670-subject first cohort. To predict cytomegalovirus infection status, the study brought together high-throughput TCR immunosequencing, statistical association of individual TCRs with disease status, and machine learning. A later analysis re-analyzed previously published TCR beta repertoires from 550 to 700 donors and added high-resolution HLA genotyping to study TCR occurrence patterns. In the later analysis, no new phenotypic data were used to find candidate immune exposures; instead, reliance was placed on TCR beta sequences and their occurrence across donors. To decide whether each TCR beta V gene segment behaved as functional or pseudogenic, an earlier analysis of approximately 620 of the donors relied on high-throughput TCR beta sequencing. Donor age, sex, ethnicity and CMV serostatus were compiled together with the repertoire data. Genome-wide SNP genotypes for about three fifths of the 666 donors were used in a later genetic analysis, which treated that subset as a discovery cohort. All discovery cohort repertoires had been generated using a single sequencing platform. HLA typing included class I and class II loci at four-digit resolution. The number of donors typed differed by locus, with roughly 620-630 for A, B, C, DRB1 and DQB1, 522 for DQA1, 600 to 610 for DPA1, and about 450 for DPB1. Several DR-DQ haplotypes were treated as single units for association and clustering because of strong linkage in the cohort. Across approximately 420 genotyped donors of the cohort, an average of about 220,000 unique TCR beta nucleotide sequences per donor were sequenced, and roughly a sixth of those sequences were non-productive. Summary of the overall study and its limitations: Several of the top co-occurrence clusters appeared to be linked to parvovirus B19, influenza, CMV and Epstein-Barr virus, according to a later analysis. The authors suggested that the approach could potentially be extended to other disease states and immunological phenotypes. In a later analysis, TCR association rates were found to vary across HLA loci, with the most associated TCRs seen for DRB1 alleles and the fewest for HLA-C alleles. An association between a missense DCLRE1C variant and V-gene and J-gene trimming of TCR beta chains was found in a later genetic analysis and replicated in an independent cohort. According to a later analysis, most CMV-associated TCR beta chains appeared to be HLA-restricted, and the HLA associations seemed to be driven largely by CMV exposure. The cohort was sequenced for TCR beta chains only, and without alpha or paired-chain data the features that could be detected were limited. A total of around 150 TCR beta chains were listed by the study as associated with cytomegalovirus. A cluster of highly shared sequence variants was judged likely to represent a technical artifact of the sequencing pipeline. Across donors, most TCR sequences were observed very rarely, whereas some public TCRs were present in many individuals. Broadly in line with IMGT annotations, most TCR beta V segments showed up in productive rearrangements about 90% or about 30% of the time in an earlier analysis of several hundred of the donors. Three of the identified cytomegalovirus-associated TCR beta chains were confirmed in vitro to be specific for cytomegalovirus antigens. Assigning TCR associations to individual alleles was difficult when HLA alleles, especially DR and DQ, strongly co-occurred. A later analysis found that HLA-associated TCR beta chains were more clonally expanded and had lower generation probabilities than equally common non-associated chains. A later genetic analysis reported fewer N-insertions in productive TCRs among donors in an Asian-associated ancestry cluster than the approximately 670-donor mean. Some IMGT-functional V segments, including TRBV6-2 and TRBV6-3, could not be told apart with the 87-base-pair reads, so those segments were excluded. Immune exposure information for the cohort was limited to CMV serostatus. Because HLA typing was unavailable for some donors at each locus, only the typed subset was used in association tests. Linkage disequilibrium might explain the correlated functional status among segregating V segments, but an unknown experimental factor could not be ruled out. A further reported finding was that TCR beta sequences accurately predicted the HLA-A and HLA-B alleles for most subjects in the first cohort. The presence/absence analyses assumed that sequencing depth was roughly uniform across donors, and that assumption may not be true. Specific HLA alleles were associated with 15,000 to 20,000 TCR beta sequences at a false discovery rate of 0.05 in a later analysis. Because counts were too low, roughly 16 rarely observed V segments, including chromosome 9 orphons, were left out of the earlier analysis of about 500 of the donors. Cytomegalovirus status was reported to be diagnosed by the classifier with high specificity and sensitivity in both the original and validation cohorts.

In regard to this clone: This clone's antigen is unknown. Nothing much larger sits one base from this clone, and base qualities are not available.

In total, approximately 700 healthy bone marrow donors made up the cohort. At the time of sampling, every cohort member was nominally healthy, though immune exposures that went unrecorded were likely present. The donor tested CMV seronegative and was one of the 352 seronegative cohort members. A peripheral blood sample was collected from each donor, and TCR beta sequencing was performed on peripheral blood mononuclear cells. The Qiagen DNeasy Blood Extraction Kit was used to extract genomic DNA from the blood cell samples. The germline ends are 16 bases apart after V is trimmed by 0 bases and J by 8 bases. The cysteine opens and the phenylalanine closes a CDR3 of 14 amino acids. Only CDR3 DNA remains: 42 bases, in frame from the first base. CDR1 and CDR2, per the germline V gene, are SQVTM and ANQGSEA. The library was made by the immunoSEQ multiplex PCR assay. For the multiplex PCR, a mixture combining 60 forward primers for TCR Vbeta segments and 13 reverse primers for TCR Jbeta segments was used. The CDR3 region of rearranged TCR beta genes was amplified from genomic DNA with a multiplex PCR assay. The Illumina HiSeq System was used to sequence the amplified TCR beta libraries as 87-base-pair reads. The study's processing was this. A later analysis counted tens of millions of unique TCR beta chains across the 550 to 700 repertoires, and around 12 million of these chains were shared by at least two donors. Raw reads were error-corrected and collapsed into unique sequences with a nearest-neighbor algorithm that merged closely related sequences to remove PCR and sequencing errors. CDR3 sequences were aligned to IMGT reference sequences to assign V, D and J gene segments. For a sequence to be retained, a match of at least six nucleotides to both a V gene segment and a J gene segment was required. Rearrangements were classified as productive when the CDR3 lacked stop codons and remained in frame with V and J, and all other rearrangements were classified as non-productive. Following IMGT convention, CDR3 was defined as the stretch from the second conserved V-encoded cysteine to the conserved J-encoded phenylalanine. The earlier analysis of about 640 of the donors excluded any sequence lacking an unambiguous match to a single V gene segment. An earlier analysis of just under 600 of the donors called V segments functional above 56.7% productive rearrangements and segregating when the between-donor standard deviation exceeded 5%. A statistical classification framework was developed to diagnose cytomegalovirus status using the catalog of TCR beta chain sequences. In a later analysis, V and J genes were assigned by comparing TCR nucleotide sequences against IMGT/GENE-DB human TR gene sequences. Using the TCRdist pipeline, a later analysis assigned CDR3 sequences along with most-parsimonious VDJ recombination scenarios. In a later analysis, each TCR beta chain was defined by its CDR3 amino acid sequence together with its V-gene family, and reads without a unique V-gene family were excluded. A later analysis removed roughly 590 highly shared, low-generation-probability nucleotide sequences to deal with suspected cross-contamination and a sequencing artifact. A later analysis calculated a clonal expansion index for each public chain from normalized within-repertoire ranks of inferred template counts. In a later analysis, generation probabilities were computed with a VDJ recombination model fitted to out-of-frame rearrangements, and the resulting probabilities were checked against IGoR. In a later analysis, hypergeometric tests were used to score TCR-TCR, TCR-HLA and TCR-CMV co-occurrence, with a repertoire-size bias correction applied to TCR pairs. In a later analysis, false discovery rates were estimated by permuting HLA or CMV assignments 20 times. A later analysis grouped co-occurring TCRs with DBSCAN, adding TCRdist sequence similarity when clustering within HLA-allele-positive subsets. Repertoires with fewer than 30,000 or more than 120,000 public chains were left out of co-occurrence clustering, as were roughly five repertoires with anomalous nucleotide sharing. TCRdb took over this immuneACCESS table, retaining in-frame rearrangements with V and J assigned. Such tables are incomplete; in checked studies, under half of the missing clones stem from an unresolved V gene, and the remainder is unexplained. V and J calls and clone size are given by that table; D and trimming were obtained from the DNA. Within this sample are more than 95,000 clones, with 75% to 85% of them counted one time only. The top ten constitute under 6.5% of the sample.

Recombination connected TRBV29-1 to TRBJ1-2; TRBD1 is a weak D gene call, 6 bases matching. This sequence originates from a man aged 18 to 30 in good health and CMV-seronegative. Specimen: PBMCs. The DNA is TGCAGCGTTGAAGATCGGGGGGGCGCGGAAGGCTACACCTTC. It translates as CSVEDRGGAEGYTF.